This T cell receptor beta chain comes out of a study of T-cell memory formation after mild COVID-19. Study-wide results and caveats: Shrinking CD4+ clones were chiefly CM and EM; CD8+ ones were chiefly EMRA.

TCRdb recomputed calls from the 5' RACE reads with MiXCR, one row per CDR3 protein. The sample has just over 400,000 distinct CDR3 sequences; less than 25% are singletons. Concerning this clonotype: Its specificity is not known.

The clonotype comes from an adult woman who had mild COVID-19 (a few samples of this study predate the infection). Cell type and time point are not known. What was sequenced was PBMCs or a T cell subset sorted from them (not recorded which).

CDR3 DNA: TGTGCCACCAGCAGAGCGGGACAGGGTACAGATACGCAGTATTTT. Its protein product is CATSRAGQGTDTQYF. The chain has TRBV15 and TRBJ2-3; 9 nucleotides align to TRBD1. J lost 3 bases, V lost 1 base, and 2 bases had no gene match. CDR1 is LNHNV, CDR2 YYDKDF, per germline (reference sequence). The CDR3 totals 15 residues.